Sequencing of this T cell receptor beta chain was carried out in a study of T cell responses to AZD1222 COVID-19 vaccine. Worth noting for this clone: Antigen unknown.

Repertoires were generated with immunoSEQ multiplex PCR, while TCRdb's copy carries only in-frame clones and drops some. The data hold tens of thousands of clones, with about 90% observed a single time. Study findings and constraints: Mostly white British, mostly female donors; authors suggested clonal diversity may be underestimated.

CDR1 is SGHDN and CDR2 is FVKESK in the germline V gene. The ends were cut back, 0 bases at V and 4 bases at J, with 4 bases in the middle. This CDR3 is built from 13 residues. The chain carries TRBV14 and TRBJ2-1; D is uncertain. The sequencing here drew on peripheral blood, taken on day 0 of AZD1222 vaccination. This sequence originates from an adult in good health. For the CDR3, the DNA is TGTGCCAGCAGCCAAGAGAGGTACAATGAGCAGTTCTTC. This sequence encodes CASSQERYNEQFF.